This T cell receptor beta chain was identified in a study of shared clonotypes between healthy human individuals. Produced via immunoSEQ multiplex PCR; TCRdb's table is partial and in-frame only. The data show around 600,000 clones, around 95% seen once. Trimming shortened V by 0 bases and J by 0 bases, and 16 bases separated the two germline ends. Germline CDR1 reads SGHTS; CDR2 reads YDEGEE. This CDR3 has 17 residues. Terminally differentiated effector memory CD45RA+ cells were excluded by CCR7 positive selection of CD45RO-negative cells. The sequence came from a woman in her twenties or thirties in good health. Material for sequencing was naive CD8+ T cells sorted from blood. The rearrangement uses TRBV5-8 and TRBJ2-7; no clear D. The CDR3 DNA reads TGTGCCAGCAGCTTGGAGGTGCGACTCTACAGCTCCTACGAGCAGTACTTC. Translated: CASSLEVRLYSSYEQYF.